This T cell receptor (beta chain) was captured by sequencing in a study of cytomegalovirus exposure and HLA in healthy donors. Turning to the study itself: Genotyping of 400 or so donors showed that about 79% belonged to the Caucasian-associated ancestry cluster.

The PCR used 60 Vbeta and 13 Jbeta primers. Produced via immunoSEQ multiplex PCR; TCRdb's table is partial and in-frame only. Among 55,000 or so clones listed, 75% to 80% were seen once. This clone was detected a few times. The CDR3 totals 17 residues. With V trimmed by 4 bases and J by 4 bases, 12 bases remained unmatched. The germline gives CDR1 SNHLY, CDR2 FYNNEI. This receptor was taken from a female donor in good health and CMV-seronegative. Sequencing was carried out using PBMCs. The chain joins TRBV2 to TRBJ2-1; TRBD1 matches at 8 bases. CDR3 nucleotide sequence: TGTGCCAGCAGTGTTCGGGCCGGCAGGGGGCCTTACAATGAGCAGTTCTTC. Protein sequence: CASSVRAGRGPYNEQFF. Drawing the rest from reference TRBV2 and TRBJ2-1, the complete variable domain is EPEVTQTPSHQVTQMGQEVILRCVPISNHLYFYWYRQILGQKVEFLVSFYNNEISEKSEIFDDQFSVERPDGSNFTLKIRSTKLEDSAMYFCASSVRAGRGPYNEQFFGPGTRLTVL.